The 4 T cell receptor beta chains below come from one sample, sequenced in a study of control samples from healthy donors and cancer patients. TCRdb's copy holds only in-frame clones and misses some; the assay was immunoSEQ multiplex PCR. The sample carries around 120,000 clones, 90% to 95% recorded once. Sequences were obtained from PBMCs. All receptors derive from a man aged 50 or older with head and neck cancer.

The chain has TRBV5-4 and TRBJ1-2; no definite D call. Germline CDR1 is SGHNT and CDR2 is YYREEE (reference sequence). V lost 0 bases and J 11 bases, leaving 8 bases between the germline ends. The CDR3 sequence is 11 residues long. The chain's CDR3 is CASSLAFLYTF. The CDR3 DNA sequence: TGTGCCAGCAGCTTGGCGTTTCTATACACCTTC.

This clone appeared a single time. The chain links TRBV7-9 to TRBJ2-1; D ambiguous. This CDR3 spans 14 amino acids. V lost 3 bases and J 8 bases, leaving 14 bases between the germline ends. In germline, CDR1 is SEHNR, CDR2 FQNEAQ (reference sequence). In DNA form, the CDR3 reads TGTGCCAGCAGCTTGGATGCAGGTTGGGATGAGCAGTTCTTC. Protein sequence: CASSLDAGWDEQFF.

The rearrangement joins TRBV5-1 to TRBJ1-2; D call uncertain. This CDR3 region has 15 residues. Per germline, CDR1 SGHRS and CDR2 YFSETQ. Deletions cut 0 bases from V and 11 bases from J, with 20 bases between. Written as DNA, the CDR3 is TGCGCCAGCAGCTTGGAATCCCCTGCGACCGGAAGATACACCTTC. Translated, it gives CASSLESPATGRYTF.

CDR3 region: CASRGTPTRQPQHF. In nucleotides, the CDR3 is TGTGCCAGTAGAGGGACCCCAACGAGGCAGCCCCAGCATTTT. This chain links TRBV19 with TRBJ1-5; a weak D match, TRBD1 (5 bases). V lost 6 bases, J lost 7 bases, and 16 bases lay in between. CDR1 and CDR2 from the germline V gene are LNHDA and SQIVND (reference sequence). The CDR3 sequence is 14 residues long.